Listed below are T cell receptor beta chains from one sample, sequenced in a study of T cell changes during pregnancy in multiple sclerosis. Libraries were prepared by immunoSEQ multiplex PCR; TCRdb keeps only in-frame clonotypes and omits some of them. The sample holds roughly 48,000 clones, about 95% seen once. The sample consisted of CD8+ T cells from peripheral blood mononuclear cells, taken in the first trimester of pregnancy. These receptor sequences come from a female donor with multiple sclerosis, enrolled in a pregnancy study. CDR3s leave out the opening cysteine and the closing phenylalanine or tryptophan. A clone size is listed for some rows: how often the clone was seen (once, few, many), or a class if it is expanded.

TRBV9	TRBJ2-2	-	ASSPKLAGVTGELF
TRBV9	TRBJ2-7	-	ASSLYDRDYEQY
TRBV27	TRBJ2-7	once	ASSSTAYEQY
TRBV18	TRBJ1-5	-	ASSPGGGPQH
TRBV27	TRBJ2-1	-	ASSLSLPGLAGVLDEQF
TRBV4-1	TRBJ1-5	few	ASSQRTGEGDQPQH
TRBV28	TRBJ2-3	-	ASNPDRKGADTQY
TRBV19	TRBJ1-2	-	ASSELSDYGYT
TRBV7-9	TRBJ2-3	-	ASSYGTSGDTQY
TRBV27	TRBJ2-7	-	AIGAGGAYEQY
TRBV2	TRBJ2-3	-	ASSTHPLAGGPQGTDTQY
TRBV2	TRBJ2-7	-	ASSEPPGQSYEQY
TRBV27	TRBJ1-2	-	ASSLLGQGYGYT
TRBV6-5	TRBJ1-4	medium-sized	ASSSGTGYEKLF
TRBV27	TRBJ2-7	-	ASSLGGGIYEQY
TRBV6-6	TRBJ2-7	-	ASSYSNSEQY
TRBV6-1	TRBJ1-1	-	ASSEALGITGPNTEAF
TRBV7-2	TRBJ1-4	-	ASSFRVSHEKLF
TRBV6-6	TRBJ2-5	-	ASSPTGAQEAQY
TRBV27	TRBJ1-2	-	ASSFASNYGYT
TRBV4-1	TRBJ2-7	-	ASSQVIASLYEQY
TRBV27	TRBJ2-7	once	ASSLLTSGSAYEQY
TRBV11-2	TRBJ2-4	-	ASSLSESKSKNIQY
TRBV19	TRBJ2-7	-	ASSWSGGSYEQY
TRBV7-9	TRBJ2-5	-	ASSRATGGGETQY
TRBV6-1	TRBJ2-3	-	ASSEAFRGLTDTQY
TRBV2	TRBJ2-2	-	ASRGRELF
TRBV27	TRBJ1-3	-	ASSLRGSGNTIY
TRBV9	TRBJ2-2	-	ASSPKSGRVGGELF